This T cell receptor (beta chain) was observed in a study of Ad26.COV2.S vaccination and SARS-CoV-2 variants. Turning to the study itself: This donor came from the COV1001 trial of Ad26.COV2.S.

The germline V gene has CDR1 LNHNV and CDR2 YYDKDF (reference sequence). The CDR3 spans 14 residues. Trimming took off 1 base at V and 11 bases at J, with 15 bases between the two ends. TCRdb's table, derived via immunoSEQ multiplex PCR, lists solely in-frame clones and lacks some. The sample includes about 410,000 clones, more than 85% seen only once; the top ten take roughly 3.2%. Treatment: approximately 18 received Ad26.COV2.S at low or high dose, single or two shots; a few received placebo; per-sample allocation not given. It was on day 63 after the first vaccine or placebo injection that samples were taken.

The source was peripheral blood, collected in a trial of Ad26.COV2.S vaccine versus placebo. The chain joins TRBV15 to TRBJ1-3; no definite D call. The sequence came from a person aged 18-65 years who received the Ad26.COV2.S COVID-19 vaccine or a placebo. CDR3 sequence (DNA): TGTGCCACCAGCAGAGTAGCTGGGCCTGACGCCATATATTTT. Amino acids: CATSRVAGPDAIYF.